Sequencing of this TCR beta chain was carried out in a study of regulatory T cells in long-lasting Graves disease. CDR3-region Arm-PCR and iRepertoire HTBI primers produced the TCR beta libraries. In TCRdb, the multiplex PCR reads were re-called with MiXCR into one record per CDR3 protein. Of roughly 410,000 distinct CDR3 sequences in the sample, 14% to 15% are singletons; the top ten hold roughly 7.7%. This CDR3 has 16 residues. Trimming took 2 bases from V and 6 from J, leaving 16 bases between them. Germline CDR1 KGHDR, CDR2 SFDVKD. This clonotype was found many times. Noted time point: newly diagnosed GD, antithyroid drugs for less than 3 months. The TCR library was prepared using RNA isolated from PBMCs. This sample was also put to use in a study of T cells in Graves' hyperthyroidism and ophthalmopathy. That paper notes: In validation, the model predicted ophthalmopathy. These predictions came a median roughly six months before onset.

The sequences come from peripheral blood mononuclear cells (PBMCs), collected at new diagnosis, from a patient treated with antithyroid drugs. The chain uses TRBV24-1 and TRBJ2-1; weak D call: TRBD1 (5 bases). The receptor comes from a woman in her thirties or forties with Graves disease. This chain's CDR3 is CATSDSKGPQGNEQFF. The CDR3 nucleotides are TGTGCCACCAGTGATTCCAAGGGGCCGCAGGGCAATGAGCAGTTCTTC.